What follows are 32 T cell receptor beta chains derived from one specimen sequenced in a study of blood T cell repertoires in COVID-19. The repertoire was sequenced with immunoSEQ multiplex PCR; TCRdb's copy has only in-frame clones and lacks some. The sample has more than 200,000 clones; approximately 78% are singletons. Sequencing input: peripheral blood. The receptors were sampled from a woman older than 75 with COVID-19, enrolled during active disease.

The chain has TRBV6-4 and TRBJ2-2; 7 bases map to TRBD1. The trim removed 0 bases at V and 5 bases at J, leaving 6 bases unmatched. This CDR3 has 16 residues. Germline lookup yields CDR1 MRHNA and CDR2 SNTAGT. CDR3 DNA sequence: TGTGCCAGCAGTGACTCCGGCAGGGGGAAGACCGGGGAGCTGTTTTTT. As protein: CASSDSGRGKTGELFF.

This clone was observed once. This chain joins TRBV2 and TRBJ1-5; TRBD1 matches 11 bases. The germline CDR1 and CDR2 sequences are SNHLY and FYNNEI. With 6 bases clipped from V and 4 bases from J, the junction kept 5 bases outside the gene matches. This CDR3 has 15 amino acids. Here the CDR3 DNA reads TGTGCCAGCAGATCCGGGACAGGGGGAAATCAGCCCCAGCATTTT. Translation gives CASRSGTGGNQPQHF.

CDR3 in amino acids: CASSDPGGDYGYTF. For the CDR3, the DNA is TGTGCCAGCAGTGATCCAGGGGGCGACTATGGCTACACCTTC. This chain connects TRBV25-1 to TRBJ1-2; TRBD1 matches at 8 bases. V lost 3 bases, J lost 3 bases, and 3 bases stayed unmatched. The CDR3 is 14 amino acids. CDR1 is MGHDK, CDR2 SYGVNS, per germline.

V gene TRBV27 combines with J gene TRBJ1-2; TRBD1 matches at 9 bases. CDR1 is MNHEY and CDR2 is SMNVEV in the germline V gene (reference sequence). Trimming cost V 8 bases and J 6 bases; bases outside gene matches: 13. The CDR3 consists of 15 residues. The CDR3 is CASGPVGTGFHGYTF. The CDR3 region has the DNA TGTGCCAGCGGTCCGGTCGGGACAGGGTTTCATGGCTACACCTTC.

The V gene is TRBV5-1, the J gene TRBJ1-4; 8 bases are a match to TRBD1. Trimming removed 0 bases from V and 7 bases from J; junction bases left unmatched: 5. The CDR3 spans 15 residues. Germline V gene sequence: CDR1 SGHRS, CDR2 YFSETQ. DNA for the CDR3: TGCGCCAGCAGCTTGGGTGGACAGGGCGGTGAAAAACTGTTTTTT. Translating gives CASSLGGQGGEKLFF.

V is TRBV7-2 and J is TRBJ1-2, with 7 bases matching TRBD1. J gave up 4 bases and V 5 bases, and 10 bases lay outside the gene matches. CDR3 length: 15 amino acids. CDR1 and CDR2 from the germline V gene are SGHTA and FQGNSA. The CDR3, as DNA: TGTGCCAGCAGCCCGAGGGACAGTAGGACCTATGGCTACACCTTC. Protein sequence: CASSPRDSRTYGYTF.

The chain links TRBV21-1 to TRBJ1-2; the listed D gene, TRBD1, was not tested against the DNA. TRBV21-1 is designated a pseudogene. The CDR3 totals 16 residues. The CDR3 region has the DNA TGTGCCAGCAGCAAGCTCAGACAGGGGGTGGTGGATGGCTACACCTTC. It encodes CASSKLRQGVVDGYTF.

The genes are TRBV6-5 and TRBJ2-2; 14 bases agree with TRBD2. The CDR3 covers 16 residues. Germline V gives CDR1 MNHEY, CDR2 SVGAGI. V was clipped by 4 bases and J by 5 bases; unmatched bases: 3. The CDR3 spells CASSSGTSGRTGELFF. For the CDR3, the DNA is TGTGCCAGCAGTTCGGGGACTAGCGGGAGAACCGGGGAGCTGTTTTTT.

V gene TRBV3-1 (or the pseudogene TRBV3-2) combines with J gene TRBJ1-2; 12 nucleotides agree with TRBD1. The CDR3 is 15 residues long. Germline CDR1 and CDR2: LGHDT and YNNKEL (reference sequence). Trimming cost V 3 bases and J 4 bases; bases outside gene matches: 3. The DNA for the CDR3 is TGTGCCAGCAGCCAGGGACAGGGGGCCCCCTATGGCTACACCTTC. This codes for CASSQGQGAPYGYTF.

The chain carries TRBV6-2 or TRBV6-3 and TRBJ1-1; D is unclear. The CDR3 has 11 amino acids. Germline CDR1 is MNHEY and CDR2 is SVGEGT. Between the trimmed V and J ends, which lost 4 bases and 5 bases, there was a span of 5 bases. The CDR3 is CASSSRTEAFF. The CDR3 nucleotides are TGTGCCAGCAGTTCGAGAACTGAAGCTTTCTTT.

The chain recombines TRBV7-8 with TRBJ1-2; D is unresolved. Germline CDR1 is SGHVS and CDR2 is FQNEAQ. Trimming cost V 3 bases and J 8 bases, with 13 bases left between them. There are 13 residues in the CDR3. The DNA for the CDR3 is TGTGCCAGCAGCTTTTCAGGAGGTCGCGGCTACACCTTC. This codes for CASSFSGGRGYTF.

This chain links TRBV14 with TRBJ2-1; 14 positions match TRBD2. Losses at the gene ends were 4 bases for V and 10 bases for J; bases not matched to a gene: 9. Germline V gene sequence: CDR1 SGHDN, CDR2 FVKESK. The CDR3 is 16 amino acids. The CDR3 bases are TGTGCCAGCAGCCCGCCGGGACTAGCGGGAGTGAGAGAGCAGTTCTTC. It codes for CASSPPGLAGVREQFF. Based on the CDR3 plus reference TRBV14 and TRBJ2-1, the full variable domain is EAGVTQFPSHSVIEKGQTVTLRCDPISGHDNLYWYRRVMGKEIKFLLHFVKESKQDESGMPNNRFLAERTGGTYSTLKVQPAELEDSGVYFCASSPPGLAGVREQFFGPGTRLTVL.

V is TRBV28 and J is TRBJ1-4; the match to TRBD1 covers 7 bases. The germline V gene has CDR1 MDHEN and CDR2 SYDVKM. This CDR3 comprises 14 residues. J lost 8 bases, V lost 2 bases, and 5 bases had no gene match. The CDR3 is CASSLDRVSEKLFF. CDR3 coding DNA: TGTGCCAGCAGTTTAGACAGGGTCAGCGAAAAACTGTTTTTT.

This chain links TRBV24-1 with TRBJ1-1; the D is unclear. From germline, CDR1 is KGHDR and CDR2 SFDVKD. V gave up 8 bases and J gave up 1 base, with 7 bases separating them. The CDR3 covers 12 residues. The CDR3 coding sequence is TGTGCCACCATCATTTCGAACACTGAAGCTTTCTTT. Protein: CATIISNTEAFF.

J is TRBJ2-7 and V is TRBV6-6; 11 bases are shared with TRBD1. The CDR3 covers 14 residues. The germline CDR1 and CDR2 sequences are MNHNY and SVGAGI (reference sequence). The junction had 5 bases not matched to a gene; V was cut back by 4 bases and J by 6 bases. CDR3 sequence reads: CASSSRDRGFEQYF. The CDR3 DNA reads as TGTGCCAGCAGTTCCCGGGACAGGGGGTTCGAGCAGTACTTC.

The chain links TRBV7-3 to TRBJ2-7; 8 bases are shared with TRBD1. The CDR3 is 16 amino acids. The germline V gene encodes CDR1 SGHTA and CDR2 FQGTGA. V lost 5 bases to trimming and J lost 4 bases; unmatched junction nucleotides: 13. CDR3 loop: CASSPTGTGAKYEQYF. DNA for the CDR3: TGTGCCAGCAGCCCTACCGGGACAGGCGCCAAATACGAGCAGTACTTC. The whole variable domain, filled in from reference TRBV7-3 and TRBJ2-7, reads GAGVSQTPSNKVTEKGKYVELRCDPISGHTALYWYRQSLGQGPEFLIYFQGTGAADDSGLPNDRFFAVRPEGSVSTLKIQRTERGDSAVYLCASSPTGTGAKYEQYFGPGTRLTVT.

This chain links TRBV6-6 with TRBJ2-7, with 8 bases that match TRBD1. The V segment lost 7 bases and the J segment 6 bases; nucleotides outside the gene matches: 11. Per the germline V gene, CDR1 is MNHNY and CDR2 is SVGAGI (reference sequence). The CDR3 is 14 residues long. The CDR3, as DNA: TGTGCCAGCAATGTTGGACAGGGATTATCCGAGCAGTACTTC. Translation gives CASNVGQGLSEQYF.

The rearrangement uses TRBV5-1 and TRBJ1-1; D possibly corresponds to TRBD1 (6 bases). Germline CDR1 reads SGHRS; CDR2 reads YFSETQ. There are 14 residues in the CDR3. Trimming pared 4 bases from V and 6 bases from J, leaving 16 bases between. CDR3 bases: TGCGCCAGCAGCAGTGGGGGCATGGGCGCTGAAGCTTTCTTT. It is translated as CASSSGGMGAEAFF. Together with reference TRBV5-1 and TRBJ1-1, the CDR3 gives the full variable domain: KAGVTQTPRYLIKTRGQQVTLSCSPISGHRSVSWYQQTPGQGLQFLFEYFSETQRNKGNFPGRFSGRQFSNSRSEMNVSTLELGDSALYLCASSSGGMGAEAFFGQGTRLTVV.

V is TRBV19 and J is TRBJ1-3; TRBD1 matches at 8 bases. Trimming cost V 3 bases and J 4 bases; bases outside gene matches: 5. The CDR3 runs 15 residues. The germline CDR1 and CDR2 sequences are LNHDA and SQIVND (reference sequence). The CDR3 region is CASSIQGAGGNTIYF. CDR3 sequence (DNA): TGTGCCAGTAGTATTCAGGGGGCCGGAGGAAACACCATATATTTT.

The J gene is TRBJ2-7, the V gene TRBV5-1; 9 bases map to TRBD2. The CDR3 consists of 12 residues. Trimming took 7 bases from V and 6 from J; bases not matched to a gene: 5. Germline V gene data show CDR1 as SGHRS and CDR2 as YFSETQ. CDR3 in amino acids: CASRGGVGEQYF. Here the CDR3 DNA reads TGCGCCAGCCGCGGGGGGGTCGGCGAGCAGTACTTC.

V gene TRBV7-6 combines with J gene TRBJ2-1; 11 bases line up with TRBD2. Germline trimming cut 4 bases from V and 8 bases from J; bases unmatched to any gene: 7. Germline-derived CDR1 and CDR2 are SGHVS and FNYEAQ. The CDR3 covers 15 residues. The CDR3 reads CASSSRLAGGDEQFF. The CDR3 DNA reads TGTGCCAGCAGCTCCCGCCTAGCGGGGGGTGATGAGCAGTTCTTC.

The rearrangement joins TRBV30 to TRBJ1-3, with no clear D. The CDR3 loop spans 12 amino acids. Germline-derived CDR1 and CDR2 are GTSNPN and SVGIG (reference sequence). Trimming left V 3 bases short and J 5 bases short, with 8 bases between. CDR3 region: CAWSNLRNTIYF. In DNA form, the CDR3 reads TGTGCCTGGAGCAACTTAAGAAACACCATATATTTT.

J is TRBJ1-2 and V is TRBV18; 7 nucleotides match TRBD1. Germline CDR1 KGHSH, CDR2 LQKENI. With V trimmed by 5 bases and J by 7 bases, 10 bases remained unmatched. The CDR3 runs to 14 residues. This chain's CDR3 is CASSWTGADSGYTF. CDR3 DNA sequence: TGTGCCAGCTCATGGACAGGCGCGGATTCTGGCTACACCTTC.

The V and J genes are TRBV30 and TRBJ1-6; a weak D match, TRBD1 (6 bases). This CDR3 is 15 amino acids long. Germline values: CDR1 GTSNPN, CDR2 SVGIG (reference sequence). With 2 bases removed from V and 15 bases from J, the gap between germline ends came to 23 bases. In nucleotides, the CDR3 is TGTGCCTGGAGTAGAGGGGGTTTTTCGGGGTCAGTCCTCCACTTT. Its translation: CAWSRGGFSGSVLHF.

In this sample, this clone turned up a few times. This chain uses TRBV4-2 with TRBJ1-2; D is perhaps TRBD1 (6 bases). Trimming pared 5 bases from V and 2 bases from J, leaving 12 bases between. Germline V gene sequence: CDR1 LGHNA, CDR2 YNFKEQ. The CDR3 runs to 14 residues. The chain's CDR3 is CASSYGQMNYGYTF. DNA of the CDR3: TGTGCCAGCAGCTACGGACAGATGAACTATGGCTACACCTTC.

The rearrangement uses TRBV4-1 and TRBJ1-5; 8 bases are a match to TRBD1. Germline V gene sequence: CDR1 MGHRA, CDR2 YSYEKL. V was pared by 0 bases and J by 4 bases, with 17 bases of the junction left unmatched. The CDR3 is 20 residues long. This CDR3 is CASSQDAQDRTGTENQPQHF. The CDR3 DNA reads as TGCGCCAGCAGCCAAGATGCCCAAGACCGGACAGGGACCGAAAATCAGCCCCAGCATTTT.

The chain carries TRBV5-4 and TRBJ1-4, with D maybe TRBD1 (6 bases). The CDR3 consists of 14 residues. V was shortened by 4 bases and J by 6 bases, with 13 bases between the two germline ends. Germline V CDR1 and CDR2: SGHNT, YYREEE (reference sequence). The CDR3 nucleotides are TGTGCCAGCAGCAGGGGGATATCGGATGAAAAACTGTTTTTT. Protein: CASSRGISDEKLFF.

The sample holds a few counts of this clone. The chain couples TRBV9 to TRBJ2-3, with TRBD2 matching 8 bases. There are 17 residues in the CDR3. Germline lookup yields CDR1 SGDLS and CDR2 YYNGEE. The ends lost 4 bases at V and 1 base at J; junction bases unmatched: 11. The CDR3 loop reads CASSPRGDSGGTDTQYF. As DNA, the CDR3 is TGTGCCAGCAGCCCCCGGGGTGATAGCGGGGGCACAGATACGCAGTATTTT.

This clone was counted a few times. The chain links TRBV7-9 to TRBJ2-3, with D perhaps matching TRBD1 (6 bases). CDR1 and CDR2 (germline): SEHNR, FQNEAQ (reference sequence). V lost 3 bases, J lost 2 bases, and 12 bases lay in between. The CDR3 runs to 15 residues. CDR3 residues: CASSLDSLHTDTQYF. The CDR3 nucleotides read TGTGCCAGCAGCTTGGACAGCCTCCACACAGATACGCAGTATTTT.

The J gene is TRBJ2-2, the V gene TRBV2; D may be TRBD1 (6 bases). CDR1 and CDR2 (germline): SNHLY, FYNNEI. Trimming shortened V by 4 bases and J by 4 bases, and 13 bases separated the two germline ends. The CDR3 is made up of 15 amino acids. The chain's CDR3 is CASSVNRAGTGELFF. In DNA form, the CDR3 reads TGTGCCAGCAGTGTAAACAGGGCTGGCACCGGGGAGCTGTTTTTT.

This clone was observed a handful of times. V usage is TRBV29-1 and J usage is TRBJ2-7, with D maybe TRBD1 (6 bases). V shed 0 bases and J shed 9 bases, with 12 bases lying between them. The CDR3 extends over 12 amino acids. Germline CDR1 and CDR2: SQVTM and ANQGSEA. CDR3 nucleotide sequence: TGCAGCGTTGAAGATGGGGGCGTTGGGCAGTACTTC. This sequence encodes CSVEDGGVGQYF.

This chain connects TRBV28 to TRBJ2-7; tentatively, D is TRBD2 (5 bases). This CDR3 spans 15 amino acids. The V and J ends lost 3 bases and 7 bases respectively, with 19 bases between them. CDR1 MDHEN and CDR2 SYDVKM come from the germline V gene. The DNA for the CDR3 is TGTGCCAGCAGTTTGCACTCGGGATTACTACGGGAGCAGTACTTC. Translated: CASSLHSGLLREQYF.